Shown below are 17 T cell receptor beta chains from a single sample sequenced in a study of T cell responses to AZD1222 COVID-19 vaccine. Method: immunoSEQ multiplex PCR; TCRdb's copy keeps in-frame clones and lacks some. The sample includes fewer than 150,000 clones, about 90% of them seen just once. Here the sequenced sample was peripheral blood, taken on day 0 of AZD1222 vaccination. These receptors originate from an adult in good health.

This clone was detected only once. The chain couples TRBV2 to TRBJ1-2; D perhaps matches TRBD1 (6 bases). The CDR3 is 12 amino acids. V dropped 7 bases and J dropped 4 bases, with 10 bases sitting between them. Germline CDR1 and CDR2: SNHLY and FYNNEI. CDR3 coding DNA: TGTGCCAGCAACGGACAGCTCTATGGCTACACCTTC. Translating it yields CASNGQLYGYTF.

This chain links TRBV18 with TRBJ2-1; D is undetermined. The CDR3 length is 13 residues. V was pared by 2 bases and J by 7 bases, with 9 bases between. Germline V CDR1 and CDR2: KGHSH, LQKENI. The CDR3 is CASSPASINEQFF. CDR3 nucleotides: TGTGCCAGCTCACCAGCCTCAATAAATGAGCAGTTCTTC.

This sequence joins TRBV19 and TRBJ1-1; maybe TRBD1 (6 bases). The CDR3 is 15 residues long. The germline V gene encodes CDR1 LNHDA and CDR2 SQIVND (reference sequence). V was shortened by 5 bases and J by 3 bases, with 16 bases between the two germline ends. The CDR3 reads CASSAAGDEDTEAFF. Here the CDR3 DNA reads TGTGCCAGTAGTGCGGCAGGGGATGAGGACACTGAAGCTTTCTTT.

The chain is built from TRBV9 and TRBJ1-6; D is perhaps TRBD1 (6 bases). Trimming took off 0 bases at V and 6 bases at J, with 13 bases between the two ends. The CDR3 extends over 16 amino acids. Germline assignment: CDR1 SGDLS and CDR2 YYNGEE. Here the CDR3 reads CASSVASGALNSPLHF. The CDR3, as DNA: TGTGCCAGCAGCGTAGCTTCGGGGGCGCTTAATTCACCCCTCCACTTT.

This rearrangement joins TRBV24-1 to TRBJ2-1, with 8 nucleotides matching TRBD2. The CDR3 is 14 residues long. J lost 8 bases, V lost 4 bases, and 6 bases had no gene match. The germline V gene encodes CDR1 KGHDR and CDR2 SFDVKD. The CDR3 nucleotides read TGTGCCACCAGTGAGACGGGGGGGCTCGATGAGCAGTTCTTC. This translates into CATSETGGLDEQFF.

This rearrangement joins TRBV6-5 to TRBJ1-1; weak D call: TRBD1 (6 bases). Trimming took off 11 bases at V and 5 bases at J, with 18 bases between the two ends. From germline, CDR1 is MNHEY and CDR2 SVGAGI. The CDR3 runs 13 residues. The CDR3 protein is CASGGQGGTEAFF. The CDR3 DNA reads as TGTGCCTCCGGGGGGCAGGGAGGAACTGAAGCTTTCTTT.

This sequence joins TRBV3-1 (or the pseudogene TRBV3-2) and TRBJ1-3; D might be TRBD1 (5 bases). Germline V gene sequence: CDR1 LGHDT, CDR2 YNNKEL (reference sequence). This CDR3 spans 16 amino acids. Trimming shortened V by 1 base and J by 0 bases, and 10 bases separated the two germline ends. Here the CDR3 reads CASSQGGQGSGNTIYF. The DNA for the CDR3 is TGTGCCAGCAGCCAAGGGGGCCAGGGCTCTGGAAACACCATATATTTT.

This clone showed up just once. CDR3 sequence (DNA): TGTGCCAGCAAGAAGACAGGGTCGACCGGGGAGCTGTTTTTT. This codes for CASKKTGSTGELFF. This rearrangement joins TRBV2 to TRBJ2-2, with 7 bases fitting TRBD1. With 7 bases clipped from V and 5 bases from J, the junction kept 7 bases outside the gene matches. CDR1 and CDR2 (germline): SNHLY, FYNNEI. This CDR3 spans 14 amino acids.

The CDR3 DNA is TGTGCCATCAGTGAGAGGAACACTGAAGCTTTCTTT. It is translated as CAISERNTEAFF. The chain couples TRBV10-3 to TRBJ1-1, with D unresolved. Germline V gives CDR1 ENHRY, CDR2 SYGVKD. With 2 bases removed from V and 1 base from J, the gap between germline ends came to 2 bases. The CDR3 extends over 12 amino acids.

The V and J genes are TRBV30 and TRBJ2-6, with D perhaps matching TRBD1 (6 bases). With 0 bases removed from V and 1 base from J, the gap between germline ends came to 7 bases. Germline values: CDR1 GTSNPN, CDR2 SVGIG (reference sequence). This CDR3 contains 15 residues. As DNA, the CDR3 is TGTGCCTGGAGTGTAGGGGGTTCTGGGGCCAACGTCCTGACTTTC. This gives the protein CAWSVGGSGANVLTF.

V gene TRBV28 combines with J gene TRBJ1-1; D remains unclear. The germline V and J ends were trimmed by 7 bases and 4 bases, with 13 bases remaining between them. Germline V gives CDR1 MDHEN, CDR2 SYDVKM. The CDR3 is 13 residues long. The CDR3 nucleotides are TGTGCCAGCATGAGTCAGCGGGGCACTGAAGCTTTCTTT. It is translated as CASMSQRGTEAFF.

This chain joins TRBV6-4 and TRBJ2-1; 10 nucleotides agree with TRBD2. Per germline, CDR1 MRHNA and CDR2 SNTAGT. This CDR3 region has 15 residues. V was clipped by 11 bases and J by 5 bases; unmatched bases: 12. The CDR3 DNA is TGTGCCCAGCGGGGGGGCTGGGACAGACACAATGAGCAGTTCTTC. This sequence encodes CAQRGGWDRHNEQFF.

The chain recombines TRBV5-5 with TRBJ1-2; TRBD1 matches at 9 bases. Germline trimming cut 4 bases from V and 2 bases from J; bases unmatched to any gene: 3. There are 14 residues in the CDR3. Germline-derived CDR1 and CDR2 are SGHKS and YYEKEE (reference sequence). The CDR3 spells CASSTGTGNYGYTF. As DNA, the CDR3 is TGTGCCAGCAGCACCGGGACAGGGAACTATGGCTACACCTTC.

The V gene is TRBV30, the J gene TRBJ2-1; D remains unclear. The germline gives CDR1 GTSNPN, CDR2 SVGIG (reference sequence). The CDR3 covers 16 residues. Trimming took 2 bases from V and 0 from J, leaving 14 bases between them. CDR3 loop: CAWSLQITSSYNEQFF. DNA of the CDR3: TGTGCCTGGAGTCTCCAGATCACGAGCTCCTACAATGAGCAGTTCTTC.

CDR3 nucleotides: TGCGCCAGCAGCTTGGTTAGCGGGAGCACAGATACGCAGTATTTT. Translation: CASSLVSGSTDTQYF. The V gene is TRBV5-1, the J gene TRBJ2-3; the match to TRBD2 covers 7 bases. The V segment lost 0 bases and the J segment 0 bases; nucleotides outside the gene matches: 1. Germline V gene lookup returns CDR1 SGHRS and CDR2 YFSETQ. The CDR3 loop spans 15 amino acids.

This chain links TRBV25-1 with TRBJ1-4; the D gene is possibly TRBD1 (5 bases). V shed 1 base and J shed 10 bases, with 16 bases lying between them. CDR1 is MGHDK and CDR2 is SYGVNS in the germline V gene. This CDR3 has 15 amino acids. The CDR3 bases are TGTGCCAGCAGTGAATTGTCACAGGTTGAGGGAAAACTGTTTTTT. As protein: CASSELSQVEGKLFF.

V and J are TRBV19 and TRBJ1-2; the D gene is possibly TRBD1 (5 bases). The CDR3 is 14 residues long. CDR1 is LNHDA, CDR2 SQIVND, per germline (reference sequence). Between the trimmed V and J ends, which lost 2 bases and 2 bases, there was a span of 9 bases. The CDR3 DNA sequence: TGTGCCAGTAGTATACGAGGGGCGAACTATGGCTACACCTTC. This encodes CASSIRGANYGYTF.